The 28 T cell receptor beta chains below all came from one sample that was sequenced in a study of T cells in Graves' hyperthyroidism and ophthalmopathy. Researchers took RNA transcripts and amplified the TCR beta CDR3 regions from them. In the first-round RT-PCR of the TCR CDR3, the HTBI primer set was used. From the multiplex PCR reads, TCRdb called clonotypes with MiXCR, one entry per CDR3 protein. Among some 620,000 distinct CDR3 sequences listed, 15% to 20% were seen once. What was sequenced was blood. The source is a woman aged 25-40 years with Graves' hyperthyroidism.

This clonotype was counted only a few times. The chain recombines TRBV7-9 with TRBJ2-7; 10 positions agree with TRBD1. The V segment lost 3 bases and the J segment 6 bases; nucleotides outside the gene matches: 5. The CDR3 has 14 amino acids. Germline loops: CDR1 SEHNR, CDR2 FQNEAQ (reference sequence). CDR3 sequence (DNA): TGTGCCAGCAGCTTCAGGGACAGGGGTAGCGAGCAGTACTTC. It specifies CASSFRDRGSEQYF.

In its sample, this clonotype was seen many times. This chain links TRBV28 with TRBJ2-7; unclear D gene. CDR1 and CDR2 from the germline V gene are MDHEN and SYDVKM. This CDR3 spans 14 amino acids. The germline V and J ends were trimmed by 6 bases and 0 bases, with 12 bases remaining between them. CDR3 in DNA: TGTGCCAGCAGCCGCCGGGCCGACTCCTACGAGCAGTACTTC. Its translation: CASSRRADSYEQYF.

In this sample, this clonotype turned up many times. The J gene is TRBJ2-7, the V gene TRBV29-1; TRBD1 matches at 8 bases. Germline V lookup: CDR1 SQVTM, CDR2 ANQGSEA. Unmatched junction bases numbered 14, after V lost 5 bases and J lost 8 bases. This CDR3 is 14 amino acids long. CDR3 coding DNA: TGCAGCGTTCAGGAAGGACAGGGAGTTGTGAAGCAGTACTTC. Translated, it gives CSVQEGQGVVKQYF.

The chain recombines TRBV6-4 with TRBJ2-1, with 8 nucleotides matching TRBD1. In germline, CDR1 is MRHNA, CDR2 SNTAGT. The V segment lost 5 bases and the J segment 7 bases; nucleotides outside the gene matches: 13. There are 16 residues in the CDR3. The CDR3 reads CASSPRDRRRGNEQFF. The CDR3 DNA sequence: TGTGCCAGCAGTCCTAGGGACAGGCGTAGGGGGAATGAGCAGTTCTTC.

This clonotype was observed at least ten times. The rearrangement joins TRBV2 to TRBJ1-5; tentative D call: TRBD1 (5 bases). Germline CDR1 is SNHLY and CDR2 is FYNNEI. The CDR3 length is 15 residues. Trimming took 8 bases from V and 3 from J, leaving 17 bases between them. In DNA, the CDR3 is TGTGCCAGCGTTCCGAATCCGGGGGACAATCAGCCCCAGCATTTT. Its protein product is CASVPNPGDNQPQHF.

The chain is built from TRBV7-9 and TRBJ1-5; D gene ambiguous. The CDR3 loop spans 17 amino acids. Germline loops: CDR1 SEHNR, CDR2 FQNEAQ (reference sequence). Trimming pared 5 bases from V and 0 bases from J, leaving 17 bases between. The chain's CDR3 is CASSGGLGFFSNQPQHF. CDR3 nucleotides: TGTGCCAGCAGCGGCGGCTTGGGTTTCTTTAGCAATCAGCCCCAGCATTTT.

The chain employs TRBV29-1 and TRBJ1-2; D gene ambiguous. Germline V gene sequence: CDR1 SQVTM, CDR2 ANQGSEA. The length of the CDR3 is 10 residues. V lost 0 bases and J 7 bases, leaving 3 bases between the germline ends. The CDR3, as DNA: TGCAGCGTTGAAGAAGGTGGCTACACCTTC. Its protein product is CSVEEGGYTF.

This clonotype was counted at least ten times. For the CDR3, the DNA is TGCAGTGCTAGAGAGAGGGGCCAGGATTCACCCCTCCACTTT. This encodes CSARERGQDSPLHF. The chain carries TRBV20-1 and TRBJ1-6, with D possibly matching TRBD1 (5 bases). The CDR3 covers 14 residues. Trimming removed 0 bases at V and 8 bases at J, with 11 bases between. Per the germline V gene, CDR1 is DFQATT and CDR2 is SNEGSKA (reference sequence).

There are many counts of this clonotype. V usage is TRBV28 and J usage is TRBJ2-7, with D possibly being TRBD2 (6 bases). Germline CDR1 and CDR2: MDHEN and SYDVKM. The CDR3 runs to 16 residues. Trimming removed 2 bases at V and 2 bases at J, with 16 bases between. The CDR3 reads CASSLRWAGNAYEQYF. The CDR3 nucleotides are TGTGCCAGCAGTTTACGGTGGGCGGGGAACGCCTACGAGCAGTACTTC. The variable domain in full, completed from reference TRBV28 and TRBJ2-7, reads DVKVTQSSRYLVKRTGEKVFLECVQDMDHENMFWYRQDPGLGLRLIYFSYDVKMKEKGDIPEGYSVSREKKERFSLILESASTNQTSMYLCASSLRWAGNAYEQYFGPGTRLTVT.

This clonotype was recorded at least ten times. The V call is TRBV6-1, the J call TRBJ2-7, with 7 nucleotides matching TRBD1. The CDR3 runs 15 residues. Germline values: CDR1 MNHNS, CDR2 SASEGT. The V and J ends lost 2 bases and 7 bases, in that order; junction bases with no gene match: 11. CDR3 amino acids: CASSEQDRSYLEQYF. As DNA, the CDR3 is TGTGCCAGCAGTGAACAGGACAGGAGCTACCTAGAGCAGTACTTC.

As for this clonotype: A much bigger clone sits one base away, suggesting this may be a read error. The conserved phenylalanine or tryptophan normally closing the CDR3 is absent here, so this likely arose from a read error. The CDR3 region has the DNA TGTGCCAGCAGTACATTGGGATTAAGACAGGGGGCATATCAGCCCCAGCATCTT. Amino acids: CASSTLGLRQGAYQPQHL. The rearrangement uses TRBV28 and TRBJ1-5; TRBD1 agrees at 10 bases. The germline V gene encodes CDR1 MDHEN and CDR2 SYDVKM. The CDR3 loop spans 18 amino acids. Losses at the gene ends were 5 bases for V and 5 bases for J; bases not matched to a gene: 15.

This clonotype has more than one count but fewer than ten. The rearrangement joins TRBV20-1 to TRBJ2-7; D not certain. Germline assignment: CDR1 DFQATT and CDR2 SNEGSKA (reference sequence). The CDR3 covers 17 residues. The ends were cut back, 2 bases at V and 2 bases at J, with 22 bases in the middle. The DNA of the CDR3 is TGCAGTGCTAGACCCCCGTTCGGCACCGCTCCCCCCTACGAGCAGTACTTC. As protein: CSARPPFGTAPPYEQYF.

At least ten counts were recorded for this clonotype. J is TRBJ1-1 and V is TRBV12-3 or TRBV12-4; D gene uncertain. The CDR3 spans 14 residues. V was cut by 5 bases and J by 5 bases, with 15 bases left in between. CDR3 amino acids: CASSPPELYTEAFF. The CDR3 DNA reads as TGTGCCAGCAGTCCCCCGGAACTGTATACTGAAGCTTTCTTT.

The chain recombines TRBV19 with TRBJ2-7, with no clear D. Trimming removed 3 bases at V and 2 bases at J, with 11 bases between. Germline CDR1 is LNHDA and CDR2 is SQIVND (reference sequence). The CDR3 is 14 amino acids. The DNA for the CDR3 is TGTGCCAGTAGTATGGGTGATAGCACCTACGAGCAGTACTTC. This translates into CASSMGDSTYEQYF.

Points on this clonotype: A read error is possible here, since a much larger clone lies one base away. The DNA of the CDR3 is TGCAGTGCTAGAGATTTCGGACTAGCGGGATTGTCCTACGATGAGCAGTTCTTC. This gives the protein CSARDFGLAGLSYDEQFF. The chain joins TRBV20-1 to TRBJ2-1; 12 bases are a match to TRBD2. CDR1 and CDR2 from the germline V gene are DFQATT and SNEGSKA (reference sequence). This CDR3 contains 18 residues.

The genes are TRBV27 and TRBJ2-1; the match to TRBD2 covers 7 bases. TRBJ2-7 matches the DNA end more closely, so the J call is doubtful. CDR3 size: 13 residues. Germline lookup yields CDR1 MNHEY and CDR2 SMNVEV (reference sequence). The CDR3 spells CASSLYSGDEQYF. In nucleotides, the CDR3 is TGTGCCAGCAGTTTATACAGCGGGGATGAGCAGTACTTC.

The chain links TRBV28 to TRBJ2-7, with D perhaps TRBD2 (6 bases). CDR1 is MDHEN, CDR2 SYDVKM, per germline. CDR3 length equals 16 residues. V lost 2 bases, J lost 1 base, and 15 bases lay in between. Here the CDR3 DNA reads TGTGCCAGCAGTTTACCCGGGACTGGCCAATCCTACGAGCAGTACTTC. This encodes CASSLPGTGQSYEQYF.

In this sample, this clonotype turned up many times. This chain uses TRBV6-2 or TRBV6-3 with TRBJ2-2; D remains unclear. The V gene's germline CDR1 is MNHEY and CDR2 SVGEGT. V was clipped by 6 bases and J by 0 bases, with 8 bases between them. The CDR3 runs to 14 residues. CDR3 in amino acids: CASSRSANTGELFF. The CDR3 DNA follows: TGTGCCAGCAGCCGCTCGGCGAACACCGGGGAGCTGTTTTTT.

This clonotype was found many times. Here the CDR3 DNA reads TGTGCCAGCAGCTCGCCTGGAGGGGCTAACAATGAGCAGTTCTTC. Protein product: CASSSPGGANNEQFF. This chain uses TRBV5-5 with TRBJ2-1, with D perhaps matching TRBD2 (6 bases). The CDR3 is 15 residues long. Germline loops: CDR1 SGHKS, CDR2 YYEKEE (reference sequence). Deletions cut 3 bases from V and 5 bases from J, with 15 bases between.

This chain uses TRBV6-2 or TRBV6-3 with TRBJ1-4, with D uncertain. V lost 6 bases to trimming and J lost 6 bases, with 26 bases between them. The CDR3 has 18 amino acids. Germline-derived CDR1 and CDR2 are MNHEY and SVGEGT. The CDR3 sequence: CASRGSILRRREDEKLFF. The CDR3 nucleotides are TGTGCCAGCAGAGGATCAATCCTCAGACGCCGGGAGGATGAAAAACTGTTTTTT.

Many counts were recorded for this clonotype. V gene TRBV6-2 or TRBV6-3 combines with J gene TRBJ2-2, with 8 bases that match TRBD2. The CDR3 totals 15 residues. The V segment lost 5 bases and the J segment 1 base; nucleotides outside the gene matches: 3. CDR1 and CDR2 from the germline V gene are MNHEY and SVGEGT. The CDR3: CASSVAGLNTGELFF. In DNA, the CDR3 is TGTGCCAGCAGTGTAGCGGGACTGAACACCGGGGAGCTGTTTTTT.

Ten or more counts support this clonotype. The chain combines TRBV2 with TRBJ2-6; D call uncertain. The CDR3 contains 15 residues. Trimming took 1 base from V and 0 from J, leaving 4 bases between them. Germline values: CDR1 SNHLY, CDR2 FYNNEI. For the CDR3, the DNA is TGTGCCAGCAGTGAAGGGAGCTCTGGGGCCAACGTCCTGACTTTC. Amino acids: CASSEGSSGANVLTF.

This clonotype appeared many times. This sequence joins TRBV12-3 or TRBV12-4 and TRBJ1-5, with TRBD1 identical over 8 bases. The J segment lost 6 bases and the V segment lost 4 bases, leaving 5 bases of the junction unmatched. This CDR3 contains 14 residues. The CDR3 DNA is TGTGCCAGCAGTTCGAGGACAGGGCTTCAGCCCCAGCATTTT. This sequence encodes CASSSRTGLQPQHF.

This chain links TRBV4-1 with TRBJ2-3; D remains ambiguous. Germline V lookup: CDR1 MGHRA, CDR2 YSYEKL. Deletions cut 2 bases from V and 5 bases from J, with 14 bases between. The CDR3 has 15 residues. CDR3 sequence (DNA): TGCGCCAGCAGCCAACAAATAATAGGTCGAGATACGCAGTATTTT. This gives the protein CASSQQIIGRDTQYF.

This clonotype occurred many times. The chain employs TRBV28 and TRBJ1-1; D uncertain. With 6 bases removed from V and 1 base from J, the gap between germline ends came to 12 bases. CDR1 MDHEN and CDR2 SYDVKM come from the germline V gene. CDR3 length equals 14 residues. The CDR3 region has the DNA TGTGCCAGCAGCACCAGGTCATGGAACACTGAAGCTTTCTTT. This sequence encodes CASSTRSWNTEAFF.

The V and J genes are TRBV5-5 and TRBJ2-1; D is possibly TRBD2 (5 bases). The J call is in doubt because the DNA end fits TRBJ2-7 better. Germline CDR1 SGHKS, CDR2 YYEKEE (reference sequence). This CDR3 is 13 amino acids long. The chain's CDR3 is CASSSTNYNEQYF. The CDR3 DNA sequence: TGTGCCAGCAGCTCGACTAACTACAATGAGCAGTACTTC.

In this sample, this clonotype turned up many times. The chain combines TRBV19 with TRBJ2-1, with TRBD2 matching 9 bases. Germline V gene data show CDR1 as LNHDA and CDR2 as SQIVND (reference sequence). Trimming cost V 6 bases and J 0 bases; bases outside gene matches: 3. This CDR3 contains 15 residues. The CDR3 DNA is TGTGCCAGTAGGACTAGCGGCTTCTCCTACAATGAGCAGTTCTTC. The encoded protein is CASRTSGFSYNEQFF.

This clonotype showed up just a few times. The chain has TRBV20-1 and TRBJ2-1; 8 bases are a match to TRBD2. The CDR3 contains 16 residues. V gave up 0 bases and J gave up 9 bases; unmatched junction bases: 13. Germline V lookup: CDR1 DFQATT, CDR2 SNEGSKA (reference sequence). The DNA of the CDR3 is TGCAGTGCTAGAGATCGAGGGCTAGCGGGCAGAAGTGAGCAGTTCTTC. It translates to CSARDRGLAGRSEQFF.